The rows below give T cell receptor beta chains drawn from one sample of a study of cytomegalovirus exposure and HLA in healthy donors. Clones were sequenced by immunoSEQ multiplex PCR, and TCRdb holds only the in-frame ones, with some missing. Counted here are some 83,000 clones, approximately 95% occurring once; the ten biggest clones make up approximately 3.3%. Specimen: PBMCs. The receptor set was obtained from a woman between 18 and 29 years old in good health and CMV-seropositive. Both conserved end residues are part of each CDR3. The order of the fields is V gene, J gene, D gene, clone size, CDR3 protein, CDR3 DNA. D genes are given only for firm matches. Clone size is shown for a subset of rows, as once, few, many or a class of expanded clone.

TRBV6-5	TRBJ2-7	NA	NA	CASSHTGYEQYF	TGTGCCAGCAGCCACACAGGGTACGAGCAGTACTTC
TRBV10-3	TRBJ2-5	NA	NA	CAIGSGAGNQETQYF	TGTGCCATCGGATCTGGGGCGGGGAACCAAGAGACCCAGTACTTC
TRBV4-3	TRBJ2-7	TRBD1	NA	CASSQETGTLFSYEQYF	TGCGCCAGCAGCCAAGAGACAGGGACCTTATTCTCCTACGAGCAGTACTTC
TRBV4-2	TRBJ2-7	NA	NA	CASSQDGGGHYEQYF	TGTGCCAGCAGCCAAGATGGGGGGGGGCACTACGAGCAGTACTTC
TRBV28	TRBJ1-2	NA	NA	CASSSVRETYGYTF	TGTGCCAGCAGTTCCGTTCGGGAGACCTATGGCTACACCTTC
TRBV2	TRBJ2-1	TRBD2	NA	CASSLAGSYNEQFF	TGTGCCAGCAGTCTAGCGGGCTCCTACAATGAGCAGTTCTTC
TRBV11-2	TRBJ2-2	NA	NA	CASSLRGITGELFF	TGTGCCAGCAGCTTACGGGGGATCACCGGGGAGCTGTTTTTT
TRBV7-8	TRBJ1-6	TRBD1	NA	CASSRGTGGWSSPLHF	TGTGCCAGCAGCCGCGGGACAGGGGGGTGGAGTTCACCCCTCCACTTT
TRBV6-4	TRBJ2-2	NA	NA	CASSDSSGSNGELFF	TGTGCCAGCAGTGACTCCTCAGGATCGAACGGGGAGCTGTTTTTT
TRBV9	TRBJ2-1	NA	NA	CASSGRNHNEQFF	TGTGCCAGCAGCGGTAGAAACCACAATGAGCAGTTCTTC
TRBV4-1	TRBJ2-7	TRBD1	NA	CASSQERQGRYEQYF	TGCGCCAGCAGCCAAGAAAGACAGGGGAGGTACGAGCAGTACTTC
TRBV6-6	TRBJ1-5	NA	NA	CASSYSVELSNQPQHF	TGTGCCAGCAGTTACTCCGTGGAGTTGAGCAATCAGCCCCAGCATTTT
TRBV6-6	TRBJ2-3	NA	NA	CASSYSPDSNTDTQYF	TGTGCCAGCAGTTACTCCCCGGACAGCAACACAGATACGCAGTATTTT
TRBV7-2	TRBJ1-5	NA	NA	CASSLVSGSNQPQHF	TGTGCCAGCAGCTTAGTCTCAGGGAGCAATCAGCCCCAGCATTTT
TRBV6-4	TRBJ2-3	TRBD2	NA	CASSSSGGATDTQYF	TGTGCCAGCAGTTCCAGCGGGGGGGCAACAGATACGCAGTATTTT
TRBV19	TRBJ2-6	NA	NA	CASRSHVSGANVLTF	TGTGCCAGTAGGTCCCATGTGTCTGGGGCCAACGTCCTGACTTTC
TRBV28	TRBJ2-7	TRBD2	NA	CASTLAGVTYEQYF	TGTGCCAGCACCTTAGCGGGAGTCACCTACGAGCAGTACTTC
TRBV6-1	TRBJ2-7	NA	NA	CASSEMASARVYEQYF	TGTGCCAGCAGTGAAATGGCTAGCGCGAGGGTCTACGAGCAGTACTTC
TRBV7-2	TRBJ1-3	TRBD1	NA	CASSLGPTGGNTIYF	TGTGCCAGCAGCTTAGGTCCGACAGGGGGTAACACCATATATTTT
TRBV5-1	TRBJ2-3	TRBD2	NA	CASSLSLADTGTQYF	TGCGCCAGCAGCTTGTCGCTAGCGGACACGGGTACGCAGTATTTT
TRBV21-1	TRBJ2-3	NA	NA	CASSNLGQTSPDTQYF	TGTGCCAGCAGCAATCTCGGACAGACCTCCCCAGATACGCAGTATTTT
TRBV6-5	TRBJ2-7	TRBD1	NA	CASSSGGSYEQYF	TGTGCCAGCAGTTCAGGGGGCAGTTACGAGCAGTACTTC
TRBV4-1	TRBJ1-3	NA	NA	CASSHGQFSGNTIYF	TGCGCCAGCAGCCACGGACAGTTCTCTGGAAACACCATATATTTT
TRBV5-4	TRBJ2-2	TRBD2	NA	CASSPTREGTGELFF	TGTGCCAGCAGCCCTACAAGGGAGGGCACCGGGGAGCTGTTTTTT
TRBV5-4	TRBJ2-3	TRBD2	NA	CASSFQTGLALDTQYF	TGTGCCAGCAGCTTCCAAACGGGACTAGCGTTAGATACGCAGTATTTT
TRBV4-3	TRBJ1-4	TRBD1	NA	CASSPPPGQFNEKLFF	TGCGCCAGCAGCCCGCCGCCGGGACAGTTTAATGAAAAACTGTTTTTT
TRBV7-8	TRBJ2-1	NA	NA	CASSSVYNEQFF	TGTGCCAGCAGTTCAGTCTACAATGAGCAGTTCTTC
TRBV11-3	TRBJ2-3	NA	NA	CASSPSADTQYF	TGTGCCAGCAGCCCAAGCGCCGATACGCAGTATTTT
TRBV7-3	TRBJ2-1	NA	NA	CASSLLAGDSEQFF	TGTGCCAGCAGCTTACTGGCAGGGGATAGTGAGCAGTTCTTC
TRBV6-4	TRBJ2-3	NA	NA	CASSITTGFTQYF	TGTGCCAGCAGTATAACAACAGGGTTTACGCAGTATTTT
TRBV11-2	TRBJ2-1	TRBD2	NA	CASSPGTTHNEQFF	TGTGCCAGCAGCCCCGGGACTACCCACAATGAGCAGTTCTTC
TRBV5-8	TRBJ2-2	TRBD2	NA	CASSPPSGRYNTGELFF	TGTGCCAGCAGCCCCCCTAGCGGGAGGTACAACACCGGGGAGCTGTTTTTT
TRBV29-1	TRBJ1-2	TRBD1	NA	CSDGGQDDYGYTF	TGCAGCGATGGGGGACAGGATGACTATGGCTACACCTTC
TRBV2	TRBJ2-3	TRBD1	NA	CASSEFWDRVTDTQYF	TGTGCCAGCAGTGAATTTTGGGACAGGGTCACAGATACGCAGTATTTT
TRBV2	TRBJ1-4	NA	NA	CASSLQQGSNEKLFF	TGTGCCAGCAGCCTACAACAGGGAAGTAATGAAAAACTGTTTTTT
TRBV4-3	TRBJ2-1	TRBD2	NA	CASSQAPGLAGIVEQFF	TGCGCCAGCAGCCAAGCTCCGGGACTAGCGGGTATCGTTGAGCAGTTCTTC
TRBV5-1	TRBJ1-2	TRBD1	NA	CASSTGTAIFYTF	TGCGCCAGCAGCACCGGGACAGCCATTTTCTACACCTTC
TRBV5-1	TRBJ2-7	TRBD2	NA	CASSPTSPAGGPYEQYF	TGCGCCAGCAGCCCCACCTCCCCAGCGGGAGGGCCCTACGAGCAGTACTTC
TRBV7-2	TRBJ2-7	NA	NA	CASSLQESAYEQYF	TGTGCCAGCAGCCTACAGGAATCTGCCTACGAGCAGTACTTC
TRBV4-2	TRBJ1-3	NA	NA	CASSFKRTARGGNTIYF	TGTGCCAGCAGCTTTAAAAGGACAGCGAGAGGAGGAAACACCATATATTTT
TRBV7-2	TRBJ2-7	TRBD2	NA	CASSLARLAGGPVYEQYF	TGTGCCAGCAGCTTAGCTCGACTAGCGGGGGGGCCGGTCTACGAGCAGTACTTC
TRBV5-1	TRBJ1-3	NA	NA	CASRDTGNSGNTIYF	TGCGCCAGCAGGGACACAGGGAACTCTGGAAACACCATATATTTT
TRBV30	TRBJ1-6	TRBD1	once	CAWSDGQGDNSPLHF	TGTGCCTGGAGTGACGGACAGGGGGATAATTCACCCCTCCACTTT
TRBV5-1	TRBJ2-1	TRBD2	NA	CASSLEALAGTPEQFF	TGCGCCAGCAGCTTGGAGGCACTAGCGGGCACACCCGAGCAGTTCTTC
TRBV9	TRBJ2-1	TRBD2	NA	CASSPIPLAGGINEQFF	TGTGCCAGCAGCCCGATACCTCTAGCGGGAGGTATCAATGAGCAGTTCTTC